This TCR beta chain was identified in a study of T cells in Graves' hyperthyroidism and ophthalmopathy. Study results and caveats: Most expanded thyroid clonotypes above 0.001 also appeared in blood.

CDR3 length: 16 residues. CDR1 is SGHVS and CDR2 is FNYEAQ in the germline V gene. Trimming pared 1 base from V and 2 bases from J, leaving 9 bases between. TCR beta CDR3 regions were amplified from RNA transcripts. RT-PCR in the first round (using the HTBI primer set) targeted the TCR CDR3. TCRdb reprocessed the multiplex PCR reads via MiXCR and lists one record per CDR3 protein. The sample lists fewer than 350,000 distinct CDR3 sequences, about 20% occurring once. In regard to this clonotype: Its antigen is not identified.

The sequenced sample consisted of blood. This sequence joins TRBV7-6 and TRBJ2-6; possibly TRBD2 for D (7 bases). The clonotype originates from a woman in her 50s with Graves' hyperthyroidism. The CDR3 DNA is TGTGCCAGCAGCTTAGGCGGGGGCCCTGGGGCCAACGTCCTGACTTTC. This gives the protein CASSLGGGPGANVLTF. Full variable domain (rest looked up from reference TRBV7-6 and TRBJ2-6): GAGVSQSPRYKVTKRGQDVALRCDPISGHVSLYWYRQALGQGPEFLTYFNYEAQQDKSGLPNDRFSAERPEGSISTLTIQRTEQRDSAMYRCASSLGGGPGANVLTFGAGSRLTVL.